The clone carrying this T cell receptor beta chain was counted once. The use of a sample-barcoded 5' primer and a J-beta primer mix characterized a second PCR of 7 to 11 cycles. Each CDR3 protein is one row after TCRdb ran MiXCR on the 5' RACE reads. The sample lists hundreds of thousands of distinct CDR3 sequences, under 25% seen once, with approximately 3.6% in the top ten. Samples each had at least 5.5 micrograms of total RNA extracted. The data derive from a study of blood T cells in healthy people across ages. Germline V gives CDR1 SGHRS, CDR2 YFSETQ. The CDR3 length is 16 residues. V gave up 4 bases and J gave up 0 bases, with 11 bases separating them.

Sequenced input: blood. The V and J genes are TRBV5-1 and TRBJ2-6, with D perhaps assigned TRBD1 or TRBD2 (5 bases each). This clonotype was sampled from a man between 65 and 85 years old in good health. In DNA, the CDR3 is TGCGCCAGCAGCGCCCGGGGACCCTCTGGGGCCAACGTCCTGACTTTC. Translated, it gives CASSARGPSGANVLTF.